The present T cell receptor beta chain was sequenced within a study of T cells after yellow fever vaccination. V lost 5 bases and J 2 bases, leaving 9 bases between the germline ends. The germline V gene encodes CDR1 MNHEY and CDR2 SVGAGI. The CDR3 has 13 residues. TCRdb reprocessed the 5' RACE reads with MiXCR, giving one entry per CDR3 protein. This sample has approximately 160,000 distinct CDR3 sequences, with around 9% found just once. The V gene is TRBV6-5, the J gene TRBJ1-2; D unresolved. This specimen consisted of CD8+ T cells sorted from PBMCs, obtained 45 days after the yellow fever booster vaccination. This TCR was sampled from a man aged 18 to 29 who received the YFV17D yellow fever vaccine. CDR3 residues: CASSPTVNYGYTF. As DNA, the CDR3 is TGTGCCAGCAGTCCCACAGTGAACTATGGCTACACCTTC.